The clone carrying this T cell receptor (beta chain) was counted a few times. One entry per CDR3 protein results from TCRdb running MiXCR on the RT-PCR reads. The sample records about 700,000 distinct CDR3 sequences, around 14% being singletons. V lost 3 bases, J lost 5 bases, and 5 bases lay in between. The CDR3 extends over 12 amino acids. This sequence was found in a female donor in good health, serving as a healthy control. The chain is built from TRBV12-3 or TRBV12-4 and TRBJ2-1; no clear D. What was sequenced was memory CD4+ T cells from blood. Here the CDR3 reads CASSFTNNEQFF. The DNA of the CDR3 is TGTGCCAGCAGTTTCACAAACAATGAGCAGTTCTTC.